There are a few counts of the clone carrying this TCR beta chain. What it recognizes is unknown. The V gene lost 4 bases and the J gene lost 4 bases, with 23 bases spanning the gap. The CDR3 length is 17 residues. Germline CDR1 reads SGHNT; CDR2 reads YYREEE (reference sequence). The source of the sample is a study of shared clonotypes between healthy human individuals. The study's findings and limits: Represented diversity (both genetic and exposure-history) was limited by the small number of donors.

Assay used: immunoSEQ multiplex PCR; TCRdb lists only in-frame clones, some missing. The sample shows over a million clones, around 78% of them seen only once. This TCR derives from a man aged 18 to 30 in good health. Some clones in this sample may be carry-over from other donors' samples. Sequencing was carried out using memory CD4+ T cells from PBMCs. The subset denotes: CD45RA-negative fraction. The V call is TRBV5-4, the J call TRBJ2-5; the D gene is possibly TRBD2 (5 bases). CDR3 nucleotide sequence: TGTGCCAGCAGCCCCCGGGGTCTGGGTGCTGGTCGAGAGACCCAGTACTTC. Translating it yields CASSPRGLGAGRETQYF.